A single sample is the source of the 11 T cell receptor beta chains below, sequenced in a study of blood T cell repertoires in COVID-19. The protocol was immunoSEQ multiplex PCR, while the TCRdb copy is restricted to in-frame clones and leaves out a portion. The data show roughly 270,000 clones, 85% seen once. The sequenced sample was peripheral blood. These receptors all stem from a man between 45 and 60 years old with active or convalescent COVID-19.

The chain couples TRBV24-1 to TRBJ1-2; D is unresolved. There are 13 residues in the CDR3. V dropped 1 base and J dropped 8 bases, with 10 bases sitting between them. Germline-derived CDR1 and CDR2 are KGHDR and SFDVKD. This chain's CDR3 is CATSDFEGGGYTF. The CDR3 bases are TGTGCCACCAGTGATTTCGAGGGCGGGGGCTACACCTTC.

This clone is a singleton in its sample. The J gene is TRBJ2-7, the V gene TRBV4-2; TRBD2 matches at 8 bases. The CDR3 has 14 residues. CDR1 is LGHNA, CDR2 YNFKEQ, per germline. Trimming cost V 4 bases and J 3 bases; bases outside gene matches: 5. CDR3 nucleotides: TGTGCCAGCAGCCTTAGCGGGACGATCTACGAGCAGTACTTC. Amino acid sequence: CASSLSGTIYEQYF.

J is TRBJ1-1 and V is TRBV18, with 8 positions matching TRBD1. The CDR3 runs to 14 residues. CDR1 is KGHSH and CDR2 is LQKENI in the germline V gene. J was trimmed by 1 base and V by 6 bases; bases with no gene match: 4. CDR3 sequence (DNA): TGTGCCAGCTCTGTCGACAGGGGGAACACTGAAGCTTTCTTT. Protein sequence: CASSVDRGNTEAFF.

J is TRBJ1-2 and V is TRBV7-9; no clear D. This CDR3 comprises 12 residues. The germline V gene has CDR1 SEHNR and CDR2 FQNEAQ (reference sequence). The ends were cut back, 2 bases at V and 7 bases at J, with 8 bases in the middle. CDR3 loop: CASSLFPGGYTF. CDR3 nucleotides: TGTGCCAGCAGCTTATTTCCCGGTGGCTACACCTTC. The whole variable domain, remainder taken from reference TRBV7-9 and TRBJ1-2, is DTGVSQNPRHKITKRGQNVTFRCDPISEHNRLYWYRQTLGQGPEFLTYFQNEAQLEKSRLLSDRFSAERPKGSFSTLEIQRTEQGDSAMYLCASSLFPGGYTFGSGTRLTVV.

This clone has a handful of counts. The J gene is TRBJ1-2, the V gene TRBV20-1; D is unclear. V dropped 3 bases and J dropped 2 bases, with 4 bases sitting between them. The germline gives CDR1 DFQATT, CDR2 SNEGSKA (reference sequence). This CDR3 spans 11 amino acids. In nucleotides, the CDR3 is TGCAGTGCTAGTTTAAACTATGGCTACACCTTC. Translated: CSASLNYGYTF.

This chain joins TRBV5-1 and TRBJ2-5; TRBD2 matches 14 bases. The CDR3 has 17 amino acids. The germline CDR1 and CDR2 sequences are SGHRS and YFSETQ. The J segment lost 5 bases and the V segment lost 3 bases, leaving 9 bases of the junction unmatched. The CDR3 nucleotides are TGCGCCAGCAGCTACACCGGGACTAGCGGGAGCGGTGAGACCCAGTACTTC. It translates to CASSYTGTSGSGETQYF.

The CDR3 is CASSPQREPYNEQFF. Here the CDR3 DNA reads TGTGCCAGCTCGCCTCAGCGGGAGCCCTACAATGAGCAGTTCTTC. The chain has TRBV18 and TRBJ2-1; 8 nucleotides match TRBD2. Germline V CDR1 and CDR2: KGHSH, LQKENI. The CDR3 has 15 residues. Losses at the gene ends were 6 bases for V and 2 bases for J; bases not matched to a gene: 6.

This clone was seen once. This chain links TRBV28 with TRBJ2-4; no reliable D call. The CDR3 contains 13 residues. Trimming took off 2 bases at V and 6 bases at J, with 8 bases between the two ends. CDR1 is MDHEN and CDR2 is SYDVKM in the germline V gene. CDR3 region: CASSLEAPNIQYF. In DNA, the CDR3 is TGTGCCAGCAGTTTAGAGGCACCAAACATTCAGTACTTC.

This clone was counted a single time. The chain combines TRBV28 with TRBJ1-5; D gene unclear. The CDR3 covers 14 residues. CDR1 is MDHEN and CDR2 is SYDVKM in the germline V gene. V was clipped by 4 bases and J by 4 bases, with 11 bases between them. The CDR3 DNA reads TGTGCCAGCAGTTACCAGGACTCGAATCAGCCCCAGCATTTT. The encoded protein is CASSYQDSNQPQHF.

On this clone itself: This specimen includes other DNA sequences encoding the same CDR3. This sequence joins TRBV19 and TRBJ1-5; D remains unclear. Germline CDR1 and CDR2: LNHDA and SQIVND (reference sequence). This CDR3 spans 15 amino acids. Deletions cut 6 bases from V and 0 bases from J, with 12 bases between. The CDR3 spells CASRLTGNSNQPQHF. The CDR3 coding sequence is TGTGCCAGTAGGCTGACGGGGAATAGCAATCAGCCCCAGCATTTT. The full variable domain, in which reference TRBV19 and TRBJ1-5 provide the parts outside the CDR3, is DGGITQSPKYLFRKEGQNVTLSCEQNLNHDAMYWYRQDPGQGLRLIYYSQIVNDFQKGDIAEGYSVSREKKESFPLTVTSAQKNPTAFYLCASRLTGNSNQPQHFGDGTRLSIL.

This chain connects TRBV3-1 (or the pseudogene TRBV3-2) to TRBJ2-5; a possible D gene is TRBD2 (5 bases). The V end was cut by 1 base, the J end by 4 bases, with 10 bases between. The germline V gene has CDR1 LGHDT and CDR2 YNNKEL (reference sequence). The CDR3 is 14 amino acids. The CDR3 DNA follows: TGTGCCAGCAGCCAAGGGGAGACCGGAGAGACCCAGTACTTC. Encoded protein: CASSQGETGETQYF.